The clone carrying this T cell receptor beta chain was observed once. Its antigen is as yet unknown. The sample belongs to a study of post-analysis software for immune sequencing data. Overall study results and limits: The study found TRBV5-6, TRBV5-1 and TRBV20-1 among several TRBV segments more frequent in patients than controls.

Libraries were made from TCR beta cDNA, and they carried unique molecular identifiers. Each CDR3 protein gets one entry after TCRdb re-called the PCR reads with MiXCR. This table holds roughly 800,000 distinct CDR3 sequences, roughly 50% found once. The CDR3 is 14 residues long. In germline, CDR1 is SQVTM, CDR2 ANQGSEA. V lost 8 bases and J lost 7; bases outside the gene matches: 13. Input material: blood. This clonotype was sampled from a girl aged 10 to 17 with multiple sclerosis. The gene calls are TRBV29-1 and TRBJ2-3, with TRBD2 matching 9 bases. In DNA form, the CDR3 reads TGCAGCACAACTTCGCCAGCGGGGGGAAATACGCAGTATTTT. Encoded protein: CSTTSPAGGNTQYF.